These T cell receptor beta chains were read from a single sample in a study of cytomegalovirus exposure and HLA in healthy donors. Some clones are missing from TCRdb's copy, which holds only in-frame ones; the method was immunoSEQ multiplex PCR. The sample lists tens of thousands of clones; 65% to 70% were seen once. The sample comprised PBMCs. Receptors were obtained from a man aged 35 to 55 in good health and CMV-seropositive. Both conserved end residues are trimmed from each CDR3. Fields, in order: CDR3 protein, J gene, V gene.

ASSYSRPSSGNTIY | TRBJ1-3 | TRBV6-5
ASSPSGGNSYEQY | TRBJ2-7 | TRBV27
ASSQRGIQGNTEAF | TRBJ1-1 | TRBV6-6
ASSPGLGPGNEQF | TRBJ2-1 | TRBV6-5
ASSSLGLDTEAF | TRBJ1-1 | TRBV7-9
ASSLQAYNSPLH | TRBJ1-6 | TRBV5-4
ASKSGQGRTDTQY | TRBJ2-3 | TRBV2
ASSLQGLEQF | TRBJ2-1 | TRBV28
ASSSSNRGHEQY | TRBJ2-7 | TRBV11-2
ASSPPLAGANVLT | TRBJ2-6 | TRBV4-1
ASSKPGQYEQY | TRBJ2-7 | TRBV6-1
ASSRQGGEGVEAF | TRBJ1-1 | TRBV4-2
ASSHGPGSTNEKLF | TRBJ1-4 | TRBV4-2
ASSLDMPSRGYGYT | TRBJ1-2 | TRBV5-5
ASSVNREYGYT | TRBJ1-2 | TRBV5-1
ASTLTGATNEKLF | TRBJ1-4 | TRBV10-2
ASSPRGSTYTEAF | TRBJ1-1 | TRBV6-5
ASSFNKNTEAF | TRBJ1-1 | TRBV27
ASSWLGANTEAF | TRBJ1-1 | TRBV28
ASSLWNSPYEQY | TRBJ2-7 | TRBV5-4
ASSVETLGLYGYT | TRBJ1-2 | TRBV9
ASRAGGSSNQPQH | TRBJ1-5 | TRBV19
ASSYGWRAGTGELF | TRBJ2-2 | TRBV6-5
ASSPGTFKEGQY | TRBJ2-3 | TRBV27
ASSPGTKETQY | TRBJ2-5 | TRBV13
SVSGGASTEAF | TRBJ1-1 | TRBV29-1
AWSVQGSEQPQH | TRBJ1-5 | TRBV30
ASSIGLPLEAF | TRBJ1-1 | TRBV19
ASSQDRPNEQF | TRBJ2-1 | TRBV11-2
ASSLERFNEKLF | TRBJ1-4 | TRBV5-1
ASSLPGQGRTEAF | TRBJ1-1 | TRBV19
ASSLSLLEDYGYT | TRBJ1-2 | TRBV7-9
SVGGMWGFTAYNEQF | TRBJ2-1 | TRBV29-1
ASSLVRGYEQY | TRBJ2-7 | TRBV11-2
ASSKDYYNEQF | TRBJ2-1 | TRBV2
ASSRRQGAGTEAF | TRBJ1-1 | TRBV4-1
ASSDSGEGYSNQPQH | TRBJ1-5 | TRBV13
SVGTADNYGYT | TRBJ1-2 | TRBV29-1
ASSLRSNSYNSPLH | TRBJ1-6 | TRBV7-9
SVGGQGIGQPQH | TRBJ1-5 | TRBV29-1
ASSIGTSGSYEQF | TRBJ2-1 | TRBV5-5
ASSYSGGFLEQF | TRBJ2-1 | TRBV6-5
ASSLDRPNTEAF | TRBJ1-1 | TRBV5-1
ATSRARGLAGGLKQETQY | TRBJ2-5 | TRBV15
ATSREGVTEAF | TRBJ1-1 | TRBV15
ASSPTADTQY | TRBJ2-3 | TRBV7-9
ATTGLANEQF | TRBJ2-1 | TRBV2
ASSRDRRREQY | TRBJ2-7 | TRBV6-5